Presented here are 28 T cell receptor beta chains from one specimen sequenced in a study of cytomegalovirus exposure and HLA in healthy donors. PCR primers comprised 60 Vbeta and 13 Jbeta primers. Method: immunoSEQ multiplex PCR; TCRdb's copy keeps in-frame clones and lacks some. The repertoire includes 150,000 or so clones, approximately 80% of them detected once, and roughly 4.8% sits in the top ten. Sequencing was done on a sample of PBMCs. Every receptor here comes from a woman aged 45-65 years in good health and CMV-seropositive.

V gene TRBV5-3 combines with J gene TRBJ1-1; TRBD1 matches at 11 bases. TRBV5-3 is marked as an open reading frame, function uncertain. The ends lost 1 base at V and 1 base at J; junction bases unmatched: 15. The CDR3 contains 20 residues. CDR3 sequence (DNA): TGTGCCAGAAGCTTGATCCCCCCCCCGGGACAGGGGGGGGAGAACACTGAAGCTTTCTTT. Protein sequence: CARSLIPPPGQGGENTEAFF.

The chain employs TRBV15 and TRBJ2-3; possibly TRBD2 for D (6 bases). The CDR3 totals 12 residues. CDR1 is LNHNV and CDR2 is YYDKDF in the germline V gene (reference sequence). V was pared by 5 bases and J by 5 bases, with 8 bases between. The CDR3 DNA reads TGTGCCACCAGCGGGGGGAGAGATACGCAGTATTTT. It codes for CATSGGRDTQYF.

This clone is a singleton in its sample. The CDR3 coding sequence is TGTGCCAGCAGTTTATTGGGGGCGGAAGCTTTCTTT. Protein sequence: CASSLLGAEAFF. The rearrangement uses TRBV28 and TRBJ1-1; D is perhaps TRBD1 (6 bases). V was clipped by 1 base and J by 8 bases, with 8 bases between them. CDR3 size: 12 residues. Germline V gene sequence: CDR1 MDHEN, CDR2 SYDVKM.

V usage is TRBV10-3 and J usage is TRBJ2-3; 8 nucleotides align to TRBD2. With V trimmed by 6 bases and J by 4 bases, 9 bases remained unmatched. This CDR3 comprises 15 residues. CDR1 and CDR2 (germline): ENHRY, SYGVKD. CDR3 sequence (DNA): TGTGCCATCAGCCCCCGTAGCGGGGATTCAGATACGCAGTATTTT. This translates into CAISPRSGDSDTQYF.

This chain links TRBV7-2 with TRBJ1-2; no clear D. This CDR3 is 12 amino acids long. Germline V gene data show CDR1 as SGHTA and CDR2 as FQGNSA. Trimming stripped 5 bases from V and 5 bases from J, with 9 bases between. DNA of the CDR3: TGTGCCAGCAGCCCGGACTTATATGGCTACACCTTC. It translates to CASSPDLYGYTF.

The rearrangement links TRBV5-4 to TRBJ1-4; 7 bases align to TRBD1. The germline V gene encodes CDR1 SGHNT and CDR2 YYREEE (reference sequence). V was pared by 2 bases and J by 7 bases, with 8 bases of the junction left unmatched. This CDR3 is 15 amino acids long. DNA of the CDR3: TGTGCCAGCAGCTTAAACAGGGGAGTTGGTGAAAAACTGTTTTTT. It encodes CASSLNRGVGEKLFF.

This clone was counted a single time. J is TRBJ2-7 and V is TRBV7-9; D may correspond to TRBD1 or TRBD2 (6 bases each). The CDR3 extends over 14 amino acids. Trimming cost V 8 bases and J 3 bases, with 17 bases left between them. Germline CDR1 SEHNR, CDR2 FQNEAQ (reference sequence). CDR3 DNA: TGTGCCAGCGGCCTAGGGGGGCCTAGCTACGAGCAGTACTTC. Protein sequence: CASGLGGPSYEQYF.

This clone turned up a few times. The chain combines TRBV7-2 with TRBJ2-5; 12 bases fit TRBD2. The DNA end lines up better with TRBJ2-7; the J call may be wrong. Germline CDR1 is SGHTA and CDR2 is FQGNSA. The CDR3 is 15 amino acids. The CDR3 protein is CASSLLAGGIYEQYF. CDR3 nucleotide sequence: TGTGCCAGCAGCTTACTAGCGGGGGGGATCTACGAGCAGTACTTC.

Turning to this clone: The junction departs from the called germline gene at one end, perhaps through a read error. The rearrangement joins TRBV19 to TRBJ2-3, with 12 bases aligning to TRBD2. The length of the CDR3 is 14 residues. Germline CDR1 and CDR2: LNHDA and SQIVND (reference sequence). The CDR3 protein is CASSIGGLAGGRDF. The DNA for the CDR3 is TGTGCCAGTAGTATAGGTGGGCTAGCGGGGGGGCGAGATTTT.

This clone was seen a few times. This CDR3 reads CASSPLGGAGNTIYF. CDR3 coding DNA: TGTGCCAGCAGTCCATTAGGCGGGGCTGGAAACACCATATATTTT. The J gene is TRBJ1-3, the V gene TRBV28; D is ambiguous. The length of the CDR3 is 15 residues. Germline CDR1 MDHEN, CDR2 SYDVKM. The V end was cut by 5 bases, the J end by 2 bases, with 13 bases between.

The genes are TRBV7-2 and TRBJ1-2; 8 bases fit TRBD1. This CDR3 is built from 14 residues. Germline CDR1 and CDR2: SGHTA and FQGNSA. The V and J ends lost 5 bases and 4 bases, in that order; junction bases with no gene match: 6. CDR3 loop: CASSPDRALYGYTF. Written as DNA, the CDR3 is TGTGCCAGCAGCCCGGACAGGGCTCTCTATGGCTACACCTTC.

The CDR3 spells CASSPGTGGASYEQYF. Here the CDR3 DNA reads TGTGCCAGTAGCCCCGGGACAGGGGGCGCATCATACGAGCAGTACTTC. The chain employs TRBV19 and TRBJ2-5; the match to TRBD1 covers 12 bases. The DNA end favors TRBJ2-7, so the J call may be wrong. The CDR3 has 16 amino acids. Germline V gives CDR1 LNHDA, CDR2 SQIVND (reference sequence).

V and J are TRBV29-1 and TRBJ1-1, with TRBD1 as a possible D gene (5 bases). The V end was cut by 4 bases, the J end by 5 bases, with 14 bases between. Germline V gives CDR1 SQVTM, CDR2 ANQGSEA. The CDR3 extends over 13 amino acids. The CDR3 DNA follows: TGCAGCGTTGGTCAGGGCCAAGGGACTGAAGCTTTCTTT. It translates to CSVGQGQGTEAFF. Full variable domain (remainder filled in from reference TRBV29-1 and TRBJ1-1): SAVISQKPSRDICQRGTSLTIQCQVDSQVTMMFWYRQQPGQSLTLIATANQGSEATYESGFVIDKFPISRPNLTFSTLTVSNMSPEDSSIYLCSVGQGQGTEAFFGQGTRLTVV.

The chain couples TRBV6-1 to TRBJ2-7, with a tentative D call TRBD2 (6 bases). The V end lost 9 bases, the J end lost 5 bases, and 17 bases lay between the germline ends. The V gene's germline CDR1 is MNHNS and CDR2 SASEGT. There are 13 residues in the CDR3. In DNA, the CDR3 is TGTGCCAGGGGGGGTAACGGGATCGACGAGCAGTACTTC. This codes for CARGGNGIDEQYF.

J is TRBJ2-3 and V is TRBV10-3; 12 bases line up with TRBD1. Germline CDR1 ENHRY, CDR2 SYGVKD. The CDR3 sequence is 18 residues long. Trimming removed 9 bases from V and 3 bases from J; junction bases left unmatched: 16. The CDR3 loop reads CAISQHSGTGGGTDTQYF. Written as DNA, the CDR3 is TGTGCCATTTCCCAACACTCCGGGACAGGGGGCGGGACAGATACGCAGTATTTT.

This clone was picked up one time. This chain uses TRBV6-1 with TRBJ1-4; 8 positions match TRBD1. The V segment lost 3 bases and the J segment 7 bases; nucleotides outside the gene matches: 4. Germline CDR1 and CDR2: MNHNS and SASEGT. This CDR3 comprises 14 residues. CDR3 DNA: TGTGCCAGCAGTGAGTGGACAGGGCTTGAAAAACTGTTTTTT. Encoded protein: CASSEWTGLEKLFF.

V usage is TRBV29-1 and J usage is TRBJ2-5; 7 bases match TRBD1. The end of the DNA fits TRBJ2-7 better, so the J call may be wrong. CDR3 length: 12 amino acids. Germline V gene data show CDR1 as SQVTM and CDR2 as ANQGSEA. The CDR3 coding sequence is TGCAGCACCCGACAGGGCAACTACGAGCAGTACTTC. It is translated as CSTRQGNYEQYF.

V and J are TRBV10-3 and TRBJ2-3; possibly TRBD2 for D (6 bases). Germline values: CDR1 ENHRY, CDR2 SYGVKD. CDR3 size: 13 residues. Trimming removed 3 bases at V and 4 bases at J, with 8 bases between. The CDR3 DNA reads as TGTGCCATCAGTGACACTAGCTCAGATACGCAGTATTTT. Its protein product is CAISDTSSDTQYF.

This clone came up a few times. V and J are TRBV6-5 and TRBJ1-1, with unresolved D. The CDR3 covers 15 residues. The germline V gene has CDR1 MNHEY and CDR2 SVGAGI. The V end lost 6 bases, the J end lost 1 base, and 15 bases lay between the germline ends. CDR3 in amino acids: CASSRNLLRNTEAFF. The CDR3 DNA is TGTGCCAGCAGCCGAAATTTACTTAGGAACACTGAAGCTTTCTTT.

The sample holds a few counts of this clone. J is TRBJ2-1 and V is TRBV15, with 10 positions matching TRBD1. The CDR3 covers 19 residues. V gave up 2 bases and J gave up 2 bases; unmatched junction bases: 12. Germline V gene sequence: CDR1 LNHNV, CDR2 YYDKDF (reference sequence). The CDR3 loop reads CATSRPLNPGTGAYNEQFF. The DNA of the CDR3 is TGTGCCACCAGCAGACCCCTTAACCCCGGGACAGGGGCCTACAATGAGCAGTTCTTC.

V gene TRBV4-1 combines with J gene TRBJ1-1; a possible D gene is TRBD1 (6 bases). Trimming left V 1 base short and J 5 bases short, with 11 bases between. Germline V gene data show CDR1 as MGHRA and CDR2 as YSYEKL. This CDR3 comprises 14 residues. The CDR3 coding sequence is TGCGCCAGCAGCCAAGTTACTAGGGGGACTGAAGCTTTCTTT. Translated, it gives CASSQVTRGTEAFF.

As regards this clone: Other DNA sequences within the sample encode an identical CDR3. The chain carries TRBV6-4 and TRBJ1-2; D gene unclear. This CDR3 comprises 15 residues. V lost 0 bases, J lost 0 bases, and 8 bases lay in between. The germline V gene has CDR1 MRHNA and CDR2 SNTAGT. The CDR3 nucleotides read TGTGCCAGCAGTGACTCGACCGGGGCTAACTATGGCTACACCTTC. Protein product: CASSDSTGANYGYTF.

The chain has TRBV7-3 and TRBJ1-2, with TRBD1 matching over 7 bases. Germline loops: CDR1 SGHTA, CDR2 FQGTGA. V gave up 5 bases and J gave up 13 bases; unmatched junction bases: 13. The CDR3 spans 13 residues. CDR3 nucleotide sequence: TGTGCCAGCAGCCTAGAGGGGAGACAGGGAGGCACCTTC. This sequence encodes CASSLEGRQGGTF.

The chain employs TRBV5-6 and TRBJ2-5, with a tentative D call TRBD1 (5 bases). The CDR3 is 15 amino acids. Per germline, CDR1 SGHDT and CDR2 YYEEEE. The V and J ends lost 0 bases and 5 bases respectively, with 14 bases between them. This chain's CDR3 is CASSLAGHNGETQYF. CDR3 nucleotides: TGTGCCAGCAGCTTGGCCGGACACAATGGGGAGACCCAGTACTTC.

The chain carries TRBV30 and TRBJ1-4; 9 bases map to TRBD1. The CDR3 has 15 residues. With V trimmed by 3 bases and J by 8 bases, 10 bases remained unmatched. The germline V gene encodes CDR1 GTSNPN and CDR2 SVGIG (reference sequence). CDR3 loop: CAWSRTGVGREKLFF. DNA for the CDR3: TGTGCCTGGAGCCGGACAGGGGTTGGACGGGAAAAACTGTTTTTT. The full variable domain, in which reference TRBV30 and TRBJ1-4 provide the parts outside the CDR3, is SQTIHQWPATLVQPVGSPLSLECTVEGTSNPNLYWYRQAAGRGLQLLFYSVGIGQISSEVPQNLSASRPQDRQFILSSKKLLLSDSGFYLCAWSRTGVGREKLFFGSGTQLSVL.

The V call is TRBV7-2, the J call TRBJ2-7, with 9 bases that match TRBD2. The CDR3 consists of 16 residues. Trimming removed 5 bases from V and 2 bases from J; junction bases left unmatched: 10. Germline values: CDR1 SGHTA, CDR2 FQGNSA. The CDR3 reads CASSLRRGGFAYEQYF. For the CDR3, the DNA is TGTGCCAGCAGCCTCAGGCGGGGGGGGTTCGCCTACGAGCAGTACTTC.

This chain uses TRBV28 with TRBJ2-7, with D hard to call. The CDR3 is 14 amino acids. Germline loops: CDR1 MDHEN, CDR2 SYDVKM. The ends were cut back, 6 bases at V and 3 bases at J, with 15 bases in the middle. The CDR3 loop reads CASRKLVIGYEQYF. DNA of the CDR3: TGTGCCAGCAGGAAGCTGGTTATTGGCTACGAGCAGTACTTC. The full variable domain, rest sourced from reference TRBV28 and TRBJ2-7, is DVKVTQSSRYLVKRTGEKVFLECVQDMDHENMFWYRQDPGLGLRLIYFSYDVKMKEKGDIPEGYSVSREKKERFSLILESASTNQTSMYLCASRKLVIGYEQYFGPGTRLTVT.

The chain recombines TRBV7-8 with TRBJ1-2; D call uncertain. CDR1 and CDR2 (germline): SGHVS, FQNEAQ. The V end was cut by 5 bases, the J end by 4 bases, with 14 bases between. This CDR3 region has 14 residues. CDR3 nucleotide sequence: TGTGCCAGCAGCCCCCTTGCGGGTTCCTATGGCTACACCTTC. Protein sequence: CASSPLAGSYGYTF.